The present TCR beta chain was sequenced within a study of T cell repertoires in cytomegalovirus infection. With 1 base removed from V and 5 bases from J, the gap between germline ends came to 11 bases. The germline V gene has CDR1 SEHNR and CDR2 FQNEAQ (reference sequence). CDR3 size: 14 residues. Each CDR3 protein gets one entry after TCRdb re-called the reads with MiXCR. The sample has about 920,000 distinct CDR3 sequences; roughly 30% are singletons. A remark on this clonotype: Its antigen is currently unknown.

The sample consisted of cultured CD8+ T cells from PBMCs, taken from culture after CMV antigen stimulation. V gene TRBV7-9 combines with J gene TRBJ1-1; TRBD1 might be the D (6 bases). The receptor was isolated from a human donor in good health (CMV status not recorded). Some clones in this sample may be carry-over from other donors' samples. As DNA, the CDR3 is TGTGCCAGCAGCTTAGTGGTCAGGGGAACTGAAGCTTTCTTT. Its protein product is CASSLVVRGTEAFF.